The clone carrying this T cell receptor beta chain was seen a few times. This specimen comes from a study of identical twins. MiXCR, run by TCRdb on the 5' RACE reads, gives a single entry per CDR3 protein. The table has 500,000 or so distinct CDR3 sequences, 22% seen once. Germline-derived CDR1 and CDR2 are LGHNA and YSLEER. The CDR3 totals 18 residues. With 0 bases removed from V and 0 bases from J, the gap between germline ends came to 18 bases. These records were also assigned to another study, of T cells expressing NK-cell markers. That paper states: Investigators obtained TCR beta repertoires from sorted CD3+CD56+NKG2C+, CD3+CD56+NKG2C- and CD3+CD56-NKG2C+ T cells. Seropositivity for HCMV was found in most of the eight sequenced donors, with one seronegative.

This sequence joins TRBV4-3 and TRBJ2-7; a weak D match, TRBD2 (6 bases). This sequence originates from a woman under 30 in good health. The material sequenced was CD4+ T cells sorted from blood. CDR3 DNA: TGCGCCAGCAGCCAAGAGATACCGCAATGGAGGGACTCCTACGAGCAGTACTTC. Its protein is CASSQEIPQWRDSYEQYF.